This T cell receptor beta chain is drawn from a study of blood T cell repertoires in COVID-19. The V and J ends lost 2 bases and 2 bases, in that order; junction bases with no gene match: 12. Germline CDR1 and CDR2: GTSNPN and SVGIG (reference sequence). The CDR3 runs to 18 residues. Sequencing was performed with immunoSEQ multiplex PCR; in TCRdb, only in-frame clones are kept and a portion is missing. The sample includes some 200,000 clones, more than 80% of them seen just once. The sequenced sample was PBMCs or T cells enriched from blood (not recorded which). The TCR sequence derives from a young woman in a cohort exposed to, infected with or recovered from COVID-19 (not recorded which). The rearrangement links TRBV30 to TRBJ2-3, with 11 bases identical to TRBD2. The CDR3 here is CAWSSLPGLAALTDTQYF. The CDR3 DNA sequence: TGTGCCTGGAGTTCCCTTCCGGGACTAGCGGCCCTCACAGATACGCAGTATTTT.